The clone carrying this TCR beta chain occurred once. V lost 4 bases to trimming and J lost 1 base, with 13 bases between them. The length of the CDR3 is 15 residues. Germline lookup yields CDR1 KGHSY and CDR2 FQNENV. This entry comes from a study of blood T cell repertoires in COVID-19. Overall study: From T cells, B-cell-depleted T cells, or PBMCs came the material, which was cDNA or gDNA.

Here immunoSEQ multiplex PCR was the method, and the copy in TCRdb shows in-frame clones only, minus some. The table shows roughly 460,000 clones, with roughly 90% occurring only once. This receptor was obtained from a man aged 18 to 30 with COVID-19, enrolled during active disease. Sequencing input: peripheral blood. V and J are TRBV16 and TRBJ1-1; D may be TRBD1 (6 bases). CDR3 in DNA: TGTGCCAGCAGCCGATGGTCGACAGGGAACACTGAAGCTTTCTTT. Protein sequence: CASSRWSTGNTEAFF.